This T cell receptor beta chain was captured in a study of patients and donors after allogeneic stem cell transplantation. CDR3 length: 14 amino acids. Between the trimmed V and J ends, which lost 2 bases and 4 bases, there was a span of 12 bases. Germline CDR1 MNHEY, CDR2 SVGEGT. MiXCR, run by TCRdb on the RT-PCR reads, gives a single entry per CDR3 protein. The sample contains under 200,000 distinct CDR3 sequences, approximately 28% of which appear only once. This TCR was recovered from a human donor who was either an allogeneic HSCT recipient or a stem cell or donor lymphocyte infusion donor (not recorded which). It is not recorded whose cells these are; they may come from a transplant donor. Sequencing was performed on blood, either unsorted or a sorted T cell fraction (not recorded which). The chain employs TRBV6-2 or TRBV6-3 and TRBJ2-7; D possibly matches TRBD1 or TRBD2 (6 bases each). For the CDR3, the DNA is TGTGCCAGCAGTTACCGGAGGGGGAATTACGAGCAGTACTTC. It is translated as CASSYRRGNYEQYF.